One TCR beta chain is described in this entry. The sample is drawn from a study of blood T cells in healthy people across ages. A second 7 to 11 cycle PCR used barcoded and J-beta primers. MiXCR was run by TCRdb on the 5' RACE reads, yielding one entry per CDR3 protein. The table shows 650,000 to 1,000,000 distinct CDR3 sequences, with 35% to 40% occurring only once. Material for sequencing was blood. This receptor was taken from a man younger than 30 in good health.

For the CDR3, the DNA is TGCAGTGCTAGTCTCGCGGACATTAATCAGCCCCAGCATTTT. Its translation: CSASLADINQPQHF. The V gene is TRBV20-1, the J gene TRBJ1-5, with a tentative D call TRBD1 (5 bases). V was clipped by 3 bases and J by 4 bases, with 13 bases between them. The germline V gene has CDR1 DFQATT and CDR2 SNEGSKA (reference sequence). The CDR3 length is 14 residues.